The next 32 T cell receptor beta chains were all read from a single sample in a study of identical twins. TCRdb reanalysed the 5' RACE reads using MiXCR and keeps one entry per CDR3 protein. The top ten hold under 3.5% of the sample, which has some 590,000 distinct CDR3 sequences, around 9.6% seen once. Separately, the same data were catalogued under a study of yellow fever vaccine responses in identical twins.

Material: PBMCs. The receptors here all came from a woman aged 18-35 years in good health.

This chain links TRBV20-1 with TRBJ1-6; unclear D gene. V lost 6 bases and J lost 4, with 16 bases in between. From germline, CDR1 is DFQATT and CDR2 SNEGSKA (reference sequence). The CDR3 is 15 amino acids. The CDR3 spells CSATKGIPYNSPLHF. CDR3 in DNA: TGCAGTGCAACTAAAGGGATCCCATATAATTCACCCCTCCACTTT.

This clonotype was found many times. V gene TRBV10-3 combines with J gene TRBJ2-6; D uncertain. The V end lost 8 bases, the J end lost 0 bases, and 11 bases lay between the germline ends. Germline values: CDR1 ENHRY, CDR2 SYGVKD. The CDR3 is 15 residues long. This CDR3 reads CAILGQRSGANVLTF. In DNA form, the CDR3 reads TGTGCCATCTTAGGCCAACGCTCTGGGGCCAACGTCCTGACTTTC.

This clonotype was observed a handful of times. The J gene is TRBJ2-1, the V gene TRBV5-1, with 12 bases that match TRBD2. CDR3 length: 18 amino acids. CDR1 SGHRS and CDR2 YFSETQ come from the germline V gene. After removal of 5 bases from V and 0 bases from J, the junction contained 9 bases not matched to a gene. In DNA form, the CDR3 reads TGCGCCAGCAGGACCGGGACTAGCGGGCCCAGCTCCTACAATGAGCAGTTCTTC. This codes for CASRTGTSGPSSYNEQFF.

This chain joins TRBV5-1 and TRBJ2-1; TRBD1 agrees at 7 bases. Germline CDR1 SGHRS, CDR2 YFSETQ. V lost 5 bases and J lost 9; bases outside the gene matches: 8. The CDR3 extends over 13 amino acids. The CDR3 sequence is CASRYTGAGEQFF. Here the CDR3 DNA reads TGCGCCAGCAGATACACAGGGGCTGGTGAGCAGTTCTTC.

Worth noting for this clonotype: This sequence may be a read error, since a much larger clone differs from it by one base. The gene calls are TRBV6-2 or TRBV6-3 and TRBJ2-2; a weak D match, TRBD1 (6 bases). V dropped 6 bases and J dropped 9 bases, with 17 bases sitting between them. The CDR3 length is 14 residues. CDR1 and CDR2 from the germline V gene are MNHEY and SVGEGT. The chain's CDR3 is CASRKQGRTWELFF. In nucleotides, the CDR3 is TGTGCCAGCAGAAAGCAGGGGAGAACCTGGGAGCTGTTTTTT.

In this sample, this clonotype turned up many times. This chain links TRBV5-6 with TRBJ2-7; TRBD2 matches 7 bases. With 2 bases clipped from V and 4 bases from J, the junction kept 3 bases outside the gene matches. From germline, CDR1 is SGHDT and CDR2 YYEEEE. The CDR3 sequence is 13 residues long. CDR3 loop: CASSLGEGYEQYF. DNA for the CDR3: TGTGCCAGCAGCTTAGGGGAGGGGTACGAGCAGTACTTC.

This clonotype occurred many times. This rearrangement joins TRBV10-3 to TRBJ2-7, with 7 bases fitting TRBD2. CDR1 is ENHRY and CDR2 is SYGVKD in the germline V gene. V was clipped by 3 bases and J by 4 bases; unmatched bases: 9. The CDR3 totals 15 residues. The CDR3 region has the DNA TGTGCCATCAGTGAAACCGGGGGGAAGTGGTACGAGCAGTACTTC. Protein: CAISETGGKWYEQYF.

The chain has TRBV10-3 and TRBJ2-7, with no clear D. Germline CDR1 is ENHRY and CDR2 is SYGVKD. The CDR3 sequence is 11 residues long. V was pared by 6 bases and J by 2 bases, with 5 bases between. The CDR3: CAIRDTYEQYF. The CDR3, as DNA: TGTGCCATCAGGGATACCTACGAGCAGTACTTC.

This sequence joins TRBV7-2 and TRBJ2-7; no clear D gene. This CDR3 is built from 14 residues. The germline CDR1 and CDR2 sequences are SGHTA and FQGNSA. The V gene lost 3 bases and the J gene lost 2 bases, with 11 bases spanning the gap. The chain's CDR3 is CASSFSDGAYEQYF. DNA for the CDR3: TGTGCCAGCAGCTTCAGCGACGGTGCCTACGAGCAGTACTTC.

The V gene is TRBV20-1, the J gene TRBJ1-1; 8 bases align to TRBD1. J gave up 0 bases and V 3 bases, and 6 bases lay outside the gene matches. This CDR3 is built from 15 residues. Per the germline V gene, CDR1 is DFQATT and CDR2 is SNEGSKA (reference sequence). The CDR3 DNA is TGCAGTGCTAGTACGACAGGGGCACTGAACACTGAAGCTTTCTTT. Translated: CSASTTGALNTEAFF.

This clonotype was seen many times. The chain links TRBV7-3 to TRBJ2-1, with D unresolved. CDR3 length: 15 residues. Between the trimmed V and J ends, which lost 1 base and 4 bases, there was a span of 11 bases. Germline V CDR1 and CDR2: SGHTA, FQGTGA. The CDR3 nucleotides are TGTGCCAGCAGCTTAATGCGGCCGGGTTACAATGAGCAGTTCTTC. Translated, it gives CASSLMRPGYNEQFF.

This clonotype was counted at least ten times. The V call is TRBV3-1, the J call TRBJ2-2, with 9 bases lining up with TRBD2. Germline V gene sequence: CDR1 LGHDT, CDR2 YNNKEL (reference sequence). V shed 5 bases, J shed 4 bases, and the junction held 2 bases outside the gene matches. This CDR3 has 14 residues. Written as DNA, the CDR3 is TGTGCCAGCAGCTCGACTAGCGGCACCGGGGAGCTGTTTTTT. Amino acid sequence: CASSSTSGTGELFF.

This clonotype showed up just a few times. The chain uses TRBV7-8 and TRBJ1-1; D gene ambiguous. The germline V gene encodes CDR1 SGHVS and CDR2 FQNEAQ. The CDR3 runs 16 residues. V lost 2 bases and J 0 bases, leaving 13 bases between the germline ends. The CDR3 region has the DNA TGTGCCAGCAGCTTACGTCCTCCAAGGATGAACACTGAAGCTTTCTTT. Translated, it gives CASSLRPPRMNTEAFF.

This chain uses TRBV5-1 with TRBJ2-3; 7 bases map to TRBD1. Looked up from germline, CDR1 is SGHRS and CDR2 is YFSETQ. With V trimmed by 6 bases and J by 4 bases, 5 bases remained unmatched. There are 13 residues in the CDR3. The chain's CDR3 is CASNPGTADTQYF. CDR3 nucleotide sequence: TGCGCCAGCAACCCCGGGACAGCAGATACGCAGTATTTT.

This clonotype was observed many times. The chain recombines TRBV11-3 with TRBJ2-7, with D tentatively TRBD2 (5 bases). V lost 5 bases and J 6 bases, leaving 8 bases between the germline ends. The CDR3 has 11 residues. The germline V gene encodes CDR1 SGHNT and CDR2 YENEEA. The CDR3 is CASSAGGEQYF. The CDR3 region has the DNA TGTGCCAGCAGCGCAGGAGGCGAGCAGTACTTC.

This clonotype has ten or more counts. The rearrangement links TRBV15 to TRBJ2-2; 7 nucleotides align to TRBD1. CDR3 size: 15 residues. CDR1 is LNHNV and CDR2 is YYDKDF in the germline V gene (reference sequence). Unmatched junction bases numbered 8, after V lost 5 bases and J lost 5 bases. The CDR3 region is CATSPGQVGTGELFF. The CDR3 DNA sequence: TGTGCCACCAGCCCAGGACAGGTTGGGACCGGGGAGCTGTTTTTT.

This clonotype was recorded a few times. The rearrangement joins TRBV7-2 to TRBJ2-3, with D hard to call. There are 13 residues in the CDR3. Trimming took off 5 bases at V and 4 bases at J, with 10 bases between the two ends. Germline V CDR1 and CDR2: SGHTA, FQGNSA. In DNA, the CDR3 is TGTGCCAGCAGCCCCCCGGGCCCAGATACGCAGTATTTT. Translated, it gives CASSPPGPDTQYF.

The chain recombines TRBV7-9 with TRBJ2-7, with D perhaps matching TRBD1 (7 bases). V was cut by 1 base and J by 5 bases, with 21 bases left in between. The CDR3 has 17 amino acids. CDR1 is SEHNR and CDR2 is FQNEAQ in the germline V gene (reference sequence). The CDR3: CASSLGSLAGQQNEQYF. The CDR3 coding sequence is TGTGCCAGCAGCTTAGGGAGTTTGGCGGGACAGCAGAACGAGCAGTACTTC. The full variable domain, with the rest looked up from reference TRBV7-9 and TRBJ2-7, is DTGVSQNPRHKITKRGQNVTFRCDPISEHNRLYWYRQTLGQGPEFLTYFQNEAQLEKSRLLSDRFSAERPKGSFSTLEIQRTEQGDSAMYLCASSLGSLAGQQNEQYFGPGTRLTVT.

This clonotype was seen ten or more times. The J gene is TRBJ2-3, the V gene TRBV5-1, with 10 bases fitting TRBD2. V was pared by 4 bases and J by 2 bases, with 10 bases of the junction left unmatched. Germline CDR1 and CDR2: SGHRS and YFSETQ. The CDR3 spans 17 residues. The DNA of the CDR3 is TGCGCCAGCAGCCCCGGACTAGCGGTTAGATACACAGATACGCAGTATTTT. This gives the protein CASSPGLAVRYTDTQYF.

This clonotype has just a few counts. The DNA for the CDR3 is TGCAGTGCTAGAGATATGGACCGAATTCCACACAATGAGCAGTTCTTC. Protein product: CSARDMDRIPHNEQFF. This chain links TRBV20-1 with TRBJ2-1; D gene unclear. This CDR3 has 16 amino acids. The ends were cut back, 0 bases at V and 5 bases at J, with 17 bases in the middle. Germline assignment: CDR1 DFQATT and CDR2 SNEGSKA (reference sequence).

This chain links TRBV29-1 with TRBJ2-3; D is possibly TRBD1 (6 bases). CDR1 is SQVTM and CDR2 is ANQGSEA in the germline V gene. The CDR3 runs 16 residues. Trimming removed 0 bases from V and 1 base from J, with 14 bases in between. CDR3 sequence reads: CSVEDRTGTRTDTQYF. The CDR3 region has the DNA TGCAGCGTTGAAGATAGGACGGGGACACGCACAGATACGCAGTATTTT.

The chain links TRBV20-1 to TRBJ2-5; the match to TRBD2 covers 14 bases. The CDR3 has 18 residues. In germline, CDR1 is DFQATT, CDR2 SNEGSKA (reference sequence). V shed 0 bases, J shed 2 bases, and the junction held 8 bases outside the gene matches. The CDR3 loop is CSARDLKTSGREQETQYF. The CDR3 DNA is TGCAGTGCTAGAGACCTAAAGACTAGCGGGAGGGAACAAGAGACCCAGTACTTC.

The chain recombines TRBV20-1 with TRBJ2-1, with D possibly matching TRBD1 (6 bases). The CDR3 runs 16 residues. V lost 0 bases to trimming and J lost 3 bases, with 15 bases between them. CDR1 and CDR2 (germline): DFQATT, SNEGSKA (reference sequence). DNA of the CDR3: TGCAGTGCTAGAGATGGAGGCAGGGGTTACTACAATGAGCAGTTCTTC. It is translated as CSARDGGRGYYNEQFF.

This clonotype was counted only a few times. This rearrangement joins TRBV2 to TRBJ2-7; possibly TRBD2 for D (6 bases). CDR3 length: 14 residues. In germline, CDR1 is SNHLY, CDR2 FYNNEI. The V end was cut by 5 bases, the J end by 6 bases, with 17 bases between. CDR3 DNA sequence: TGTGCCAGCAGTCGTTTAACGGGAGATTCCGAGCAGTACTTC. This gives the protein CASSRLTGDSEQYF.

This clonotype has a handful of counts. V is TRBV12-3 or TRBV12-4 and J is TRBJ2-3, with unresolved D. V gave up 7 bases and J gave up 7 bases, with 9 bases separating them. CDR3 size: 11 residues. The CDR3 region has the DNA TGTGCCAGCACCGAACGTAATACGCAGTATTTT. This codes for CASTERNTQYF.

This clonotype occurred many times. The junction shows a germline mismatch at one end, possibly a read error. The chain couples TRBV4-3 to TRBJ2-1, with TRBD1 matching 7 bases. This CDR3 region has 15 residues. CDR1 and CDR2 from the germline V gene are LGHNA and YSLEER. The CDR3 loop reads CASSPDRFYYDEQFF. The CDR3 region has the DNA TGCGCCAGCAGCCCGGACAGGTTCTACTACGATGAGCAGTTCTTC.

The chain employs TRBV10-2 and TRBJ2-2, with 9 bases aligning to TRBD2. The junction had 10 bases not matched to a gene; V was cut back by 9 bases and J by 5 bases. CDR3 length: 15 amino acids. Germline V gives CDR1 WSHSY, CDR2 SAAADI. The CDR3 region has the DNA TGCGCCAGGGATAGCGGGAGATGGTATACCGGGGAGCTGTTTTTT. It yields the protein CARDSGRWYTGELFF.

This clonotype appeared many times. This rearrangement joins TRBV5-1 to TRBJ2-1; 12 nucleotides align to TRBD1. Trimming took 6 bases from V and 9 from J; bases not matched to a gene: 10. The V gene's germline CDR1 is SGHRS and CDR2 YFSETQ. CDR3 size: 15 residues. CDR3 bases: TGCGCCAGCACCCCGGGACAGGGGGCGTGGGTTGAGCAGTTCTTC. This translates into CASTPGQGAWVEQFF.

This clonotype has only a few counts. The chain has TRBV27 and TRBJ2-2, with D perhaps TRBD1 or TRBD2 (5 bases each). Germline V gene data show CDR1 as MNHEY and CDR2 as SMNVEV (reference sequence). This CDR3 has 13 amino acids. The V gene lost 9 bases and the J gene lost 0 bases, with 8 bases spanning the gap. DNA of the CDR3: TGTGCCAGTTGGGGGTCGAACACCGGGGAGCTGTTTTTT. The encoded protein is CASWGSNTGELFF.

Many counts were recorded for this clonotype. V gene TRBV19 combines with J gene TRBJ2-1; D might be TRBD2 (6 bases). Trimming took off 4 bases at V and 1 base at J, with 17 bases between the two ends. CDR3 length: 17 residues. The germline V gene has CDR1 LNHDA and CDR2 SQIVND (reference sequence). DNA of the CDR3: TGTGCCAGTAGTAAGTCTCCCGCCGGGGGATCCTACAATGAGCAGTTCTTC. This codes for CASSKSPAGGSYNEQFF.

CDR3 sequence reads: CASSLASREPNYGYTF. As DNA, the CDR3 is TGTGCCAGCAGCTTAGCGAGCAGGGAGCCTAACTATGGCTACACCTTC. This sequence joins TRBV7-9 and TRBJ1-2; weak D call: TRBD1 (5 bases). CDR1 is SEHNR, CDR2 FQNEAQ, per germline (reference sequence). V dropped 0 bases and J dropped 0 bases, with 11 bases sitting between them. The CDR3 spans 16 residues.

This chain uses TRBV4-3 with TRBJ2-7; no firm D call. V shed 0 bases and J shed 7 bases, with 13 bases lying between them. The CDR3 sequence is 14 residues long. The germline V gene has CDR1 LGHNA and CDR2 YSLEER. The DNA of the CDR3 is TGCGCCAGCAGCCAAGATCTCGCCCCTCAAGAGCAGTACTTC. This codes for CASSQDLAPQEQYF.